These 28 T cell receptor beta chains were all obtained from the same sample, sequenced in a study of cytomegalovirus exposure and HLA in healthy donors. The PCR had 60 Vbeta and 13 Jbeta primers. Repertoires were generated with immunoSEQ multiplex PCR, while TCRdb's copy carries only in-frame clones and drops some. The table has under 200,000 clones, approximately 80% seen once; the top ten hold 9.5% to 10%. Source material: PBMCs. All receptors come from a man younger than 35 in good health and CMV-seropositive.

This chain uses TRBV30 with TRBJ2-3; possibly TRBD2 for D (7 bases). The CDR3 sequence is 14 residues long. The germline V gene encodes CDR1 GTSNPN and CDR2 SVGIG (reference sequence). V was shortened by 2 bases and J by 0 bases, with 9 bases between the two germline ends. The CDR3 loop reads CAWSTGGSTDTQYF. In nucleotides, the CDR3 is TGTGCCTGGAGTACGGGGGGCAGCACAGATACGCAGTATTTT.

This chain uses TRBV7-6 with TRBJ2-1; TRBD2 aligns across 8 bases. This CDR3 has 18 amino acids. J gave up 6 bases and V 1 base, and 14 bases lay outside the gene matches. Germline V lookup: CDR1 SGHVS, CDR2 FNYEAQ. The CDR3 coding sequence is TGTGCCAGCAGCTTAGGGCTGGGCGGGGGGCTACACGGCAATGAGCAGTTCTTC. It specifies CASSLGLGGGLHGNEQFF.

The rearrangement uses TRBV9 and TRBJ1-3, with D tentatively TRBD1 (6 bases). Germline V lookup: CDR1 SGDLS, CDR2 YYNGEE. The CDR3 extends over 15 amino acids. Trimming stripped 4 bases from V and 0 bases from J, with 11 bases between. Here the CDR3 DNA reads TGTGCCAGCAGCAACACAGGGTCCTCTGGAAACACCATATATTTT. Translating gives CASSNTGSSGNTIYF. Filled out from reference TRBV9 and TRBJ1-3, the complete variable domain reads DSGVTQTPKHLITATGQRVTLRCSPRSGDLSVYWYQQSLDQGLQFLIQYYNGEERAKGNILERFSAQQFPDLHSELNLSSLELGDSALYFCASSNTGSSGNTIYFGEGSWLTVV.

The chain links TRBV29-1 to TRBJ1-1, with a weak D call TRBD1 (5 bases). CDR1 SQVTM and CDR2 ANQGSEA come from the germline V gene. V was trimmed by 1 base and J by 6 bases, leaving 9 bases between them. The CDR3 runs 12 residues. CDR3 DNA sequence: TGCAGCGTTGAAGTATCAGGGCCTGAAGCTTTCTTT. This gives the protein CSVEVSGPEAFF.

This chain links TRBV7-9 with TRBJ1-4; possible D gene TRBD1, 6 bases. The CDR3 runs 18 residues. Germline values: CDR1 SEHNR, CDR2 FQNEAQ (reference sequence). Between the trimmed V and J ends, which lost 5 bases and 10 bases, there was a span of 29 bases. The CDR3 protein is CASSRRYSGAGADGKLFF. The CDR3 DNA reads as TGTGCCAGCAGCCGACGGTACTCTGGTGCAGGGGCCGACGGAAAACTGTTTTTT.

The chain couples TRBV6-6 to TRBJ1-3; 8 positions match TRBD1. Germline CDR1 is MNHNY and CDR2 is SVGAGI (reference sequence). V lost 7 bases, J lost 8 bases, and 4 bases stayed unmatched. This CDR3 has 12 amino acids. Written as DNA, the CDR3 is TGTGCCAGCATGCAGGGGGCATACACCATATATTTT. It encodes CASMQGAYTIYF.

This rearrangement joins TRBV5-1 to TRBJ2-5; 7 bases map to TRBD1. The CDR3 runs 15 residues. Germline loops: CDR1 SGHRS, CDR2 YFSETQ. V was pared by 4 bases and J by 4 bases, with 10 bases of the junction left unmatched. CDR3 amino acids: CASSPETGFSETQYF. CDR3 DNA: TGCGCCAGCAGCCCTGAGACAGGGTTTTCAGAGACCCAGTACTTC.

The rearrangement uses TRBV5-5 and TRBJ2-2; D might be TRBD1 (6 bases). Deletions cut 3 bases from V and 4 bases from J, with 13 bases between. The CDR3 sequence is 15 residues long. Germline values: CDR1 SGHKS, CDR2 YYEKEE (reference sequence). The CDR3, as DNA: TGTGCCAGCAGCTCGGGACAATTATCCACCGGGGAGCTGTTTTTT. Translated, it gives CASSSGQLSTGELFF.

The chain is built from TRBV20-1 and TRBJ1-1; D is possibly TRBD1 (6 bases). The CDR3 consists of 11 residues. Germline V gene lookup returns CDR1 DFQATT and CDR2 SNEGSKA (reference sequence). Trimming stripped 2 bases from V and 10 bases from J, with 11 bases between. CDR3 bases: TGCAGTGCTAGAAAGGGGGTACTAGCTTTCTTT. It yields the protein CSARKGVLAFF.

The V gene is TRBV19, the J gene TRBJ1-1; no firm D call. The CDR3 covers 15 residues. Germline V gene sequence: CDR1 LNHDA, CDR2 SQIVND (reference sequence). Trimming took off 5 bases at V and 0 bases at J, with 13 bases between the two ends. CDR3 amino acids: CASSRVEEMNTEAFF. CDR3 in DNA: TGTGCCAGTAGTCGGGTTGAGGAGATGAACACTGAAGCTTTCTTT.

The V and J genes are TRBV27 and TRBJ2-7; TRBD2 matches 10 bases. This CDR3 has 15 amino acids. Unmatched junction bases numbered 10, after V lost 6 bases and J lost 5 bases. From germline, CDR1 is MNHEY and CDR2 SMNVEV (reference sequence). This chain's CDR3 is CASRSLAGAPHEQYF. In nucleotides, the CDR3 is TGTGCCAGCAGATCCCTAGCGGGAGCGCCCCACGAGCAGTACTTC.

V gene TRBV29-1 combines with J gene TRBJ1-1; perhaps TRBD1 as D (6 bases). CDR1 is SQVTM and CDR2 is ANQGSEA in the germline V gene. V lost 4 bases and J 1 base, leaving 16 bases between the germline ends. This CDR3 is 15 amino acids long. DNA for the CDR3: TGCAGCGTTGTTTCTCCAGGACAGACGAACACTGAAGCTTTCTTT. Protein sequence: CSVVSPGQTNTEAFF.

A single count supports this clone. CDR3: CASSLFGTSGIPYEQYF. The CDR3 DNA reads TGTGCCAGCAGTTTATTCGGGACTAGCGGCATACCCTACGAGCAGTACTTC. The chain couples TRBV27 to TRBJ2-7; 11 bases are a match to TRBD2. The CDR3 extends over 17 amino acids. The germline V gene encodes CDR1 MNHEY and CDR2 SMNVEV (reference sequence). J was trimmed by 2 bases and V by 1 base; bases with no gene match: 7.

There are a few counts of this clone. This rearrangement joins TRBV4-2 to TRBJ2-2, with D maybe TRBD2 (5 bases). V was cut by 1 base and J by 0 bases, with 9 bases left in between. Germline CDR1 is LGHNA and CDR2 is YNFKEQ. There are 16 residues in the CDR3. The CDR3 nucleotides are TGTGCCAGCAGCCAAGCCCTAGCCACGAACACCGGGGAGCTGTTTTTT. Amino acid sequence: CASSQALATNTGELFF.

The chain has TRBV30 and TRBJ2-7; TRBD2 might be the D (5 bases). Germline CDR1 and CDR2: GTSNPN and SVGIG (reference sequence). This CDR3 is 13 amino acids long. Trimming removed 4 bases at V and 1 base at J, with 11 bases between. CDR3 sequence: CAWTRGRSYEQYF. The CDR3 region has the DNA TGTGCCTGGACAAGAGGGAGATCCTACGAGCAGTACTTC.

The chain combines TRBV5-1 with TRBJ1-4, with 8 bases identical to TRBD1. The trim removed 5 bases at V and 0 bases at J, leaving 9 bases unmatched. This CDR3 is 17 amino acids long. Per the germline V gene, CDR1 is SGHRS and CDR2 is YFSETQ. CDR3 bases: TGCGCCAGCAGACCCCCGGGACAGGAAGCAACTAATGAAAAACTGTTTTTT. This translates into CASRPPGQEATNEKLFF.

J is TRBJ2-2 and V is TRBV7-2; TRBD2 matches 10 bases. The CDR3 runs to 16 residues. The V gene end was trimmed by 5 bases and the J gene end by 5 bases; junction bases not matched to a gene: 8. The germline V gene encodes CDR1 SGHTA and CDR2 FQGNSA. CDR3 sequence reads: CASSKEAGGLTGELFF. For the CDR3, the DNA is TGTGCCAGCAGCAAAGAAGCGGGGGGGCTTACCGGGGAGCTGTTTTTT.

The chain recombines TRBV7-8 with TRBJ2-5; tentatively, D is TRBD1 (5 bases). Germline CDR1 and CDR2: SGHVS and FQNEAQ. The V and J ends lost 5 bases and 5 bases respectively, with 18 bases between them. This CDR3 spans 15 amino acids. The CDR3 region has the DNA TGTGCCAGCAGCCCGTCTAGGGGAAGTAGGGAGACCCAGTACTTC. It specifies CASSPSRGSRETQYF.

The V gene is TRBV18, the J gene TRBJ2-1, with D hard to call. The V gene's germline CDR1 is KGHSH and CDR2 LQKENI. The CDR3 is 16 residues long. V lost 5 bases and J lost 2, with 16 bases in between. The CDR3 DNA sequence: TGTGCCAGCTCATCCCCCTCCGGCGAGGCCTACAATGAGCAGTTCTTC. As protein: CASSSPSGEAYNEQFF.

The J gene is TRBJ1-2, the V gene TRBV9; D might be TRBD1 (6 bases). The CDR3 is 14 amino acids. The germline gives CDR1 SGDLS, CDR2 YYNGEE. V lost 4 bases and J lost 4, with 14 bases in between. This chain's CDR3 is CASSLSGGGYGYTF. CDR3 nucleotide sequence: TGTGCCAGCAGCCTCAGCGGGGGCGGCTATGGCTACACCTTC.

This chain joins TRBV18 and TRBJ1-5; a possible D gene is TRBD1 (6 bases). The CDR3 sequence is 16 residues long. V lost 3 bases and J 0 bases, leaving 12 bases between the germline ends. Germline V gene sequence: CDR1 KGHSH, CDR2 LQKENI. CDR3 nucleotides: TGTGCCAGCTCACCGATAGAGACAGGTAGCAATCAGCCCCAGCATTTT. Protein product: CASSPIETGSNQPQHF.

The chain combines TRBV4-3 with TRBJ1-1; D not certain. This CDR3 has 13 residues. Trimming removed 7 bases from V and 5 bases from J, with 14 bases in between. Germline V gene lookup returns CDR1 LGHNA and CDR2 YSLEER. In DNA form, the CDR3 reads TGCGCCAGCACCCGGGAGAGGAGGACTGAAGCTTTCTTT. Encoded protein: CASTRERRTEAFF.

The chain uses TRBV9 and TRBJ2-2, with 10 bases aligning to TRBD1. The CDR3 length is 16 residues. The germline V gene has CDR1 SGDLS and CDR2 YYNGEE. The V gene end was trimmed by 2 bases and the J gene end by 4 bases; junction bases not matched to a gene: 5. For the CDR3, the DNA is TGTGCCAGCAGCGTCCCCGGGACAGGGGCCACCGGGGAGCTGTTTTTT. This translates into CASSVPGTGATGELFF.

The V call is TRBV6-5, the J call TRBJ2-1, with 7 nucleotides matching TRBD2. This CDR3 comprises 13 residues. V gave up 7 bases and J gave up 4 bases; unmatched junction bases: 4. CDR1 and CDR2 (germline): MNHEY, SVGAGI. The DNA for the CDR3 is TGTGCCAGCACGTCTAGCGGATACAATGAGCAGTTCTTC. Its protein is CASTSSGYNEQFF.

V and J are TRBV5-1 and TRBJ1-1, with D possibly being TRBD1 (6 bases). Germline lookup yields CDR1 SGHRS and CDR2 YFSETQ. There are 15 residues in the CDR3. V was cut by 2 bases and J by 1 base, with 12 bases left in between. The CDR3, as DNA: TGCGCCAGCAGCTTACACGCAGGGGAGAACACTGAAGCTTTCTTT. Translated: CASSLHAGENTEAFF.

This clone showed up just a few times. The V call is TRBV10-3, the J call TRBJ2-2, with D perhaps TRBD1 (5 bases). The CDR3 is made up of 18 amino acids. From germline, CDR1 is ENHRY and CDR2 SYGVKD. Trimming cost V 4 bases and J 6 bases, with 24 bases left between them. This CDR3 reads CAISARVIQGLSAGELFF. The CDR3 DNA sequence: TGTGCCATCAGTGCCAGGGTAATCCAGGGATTAAGCGCCGGGGAGCTGTTTTTT.

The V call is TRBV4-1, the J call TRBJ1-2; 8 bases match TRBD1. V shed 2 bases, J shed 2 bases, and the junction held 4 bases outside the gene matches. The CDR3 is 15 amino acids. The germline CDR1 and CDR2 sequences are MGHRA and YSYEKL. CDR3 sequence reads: CASSQLDRVNYGYTF. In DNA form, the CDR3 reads TGCGCCAGCAGCCAATTGGACAGGGTGAACTATGGCTACACCTTC.

CDR3 sequence reads: CASSVTGGGGYEQYF. CDR3 nucleotide sequence: TGTGCCAGCAGCGTAACGGGCGGGGGGGGCTACGAGCAGTACTTC. The chain recombines TRBV9 with TRBJ2-7; 9 nucleotides match TRBD2. CDR1 and CDR2 from the germline V gene are SGDLS and YYNGEE. The CDR3 totals 15 residues. The trim removed 1 base at V and 3 bases at J, leaving 5 bases unmatched.